The 31 T cell receptor beta chains in this list originate from one sample, sequenced in a study of CD8+ T cells in alopecia areata. RNA was isolated and reverse transcribed to cDNA, the sequencing template. TCRdb's copy holds only in-frame clones and misses some; the assay was immunoSEQ multiplex PCR. The table includes about 200,000 clones, more than 45% detected once. The treatment here: oral pan-JAK inhibitor, 5-10 mg twice daily. The specimen comprised CD4+ T cells sorted from blood, sampled at week 24, from a patient treated with tofacitinib. These receptors all stem from a human donor with alopecia areata.

The chain links TRBV11-3 to TRBJ2-5; D gene uncertain. V was pared by 5 bases and J by 2 bases, with 18 bases between. The CDR3 runs to 16 residues. Germline assignment: CDR1 SGHNT and CDR2 YENEEA. The CDR3 nucleotides read TGTGCCAGCAGCCCAGGCCGCGGACGGAGACAAGAGACCCAGTACTTC. It codes for CASSPGRGRRQETQYF.

This CDR3 reads CASKPTGSRNQPQHF. Here the CDR3 DNA reads TGTGCCAGCAAGCCAACAGGGAGTCGCAATCAGCCCCAGCATTTT. This chain joins TRBV6-6 and TRBJ1-5; weak D call: TRBD1 (6 bases). Germline V lookup: CDR1 MNHNY, CDR2 SVGAGI (reference sequence). The CDR3 contains 15 residues. The V end was cut by 7 bases, the J end by 2 bases, with 15 bases between.

CDR3 sequence reads: CASSEYRPTDTQYF. CDR3 nucleotide sequence: TGTGCCAGCAGTGAATATCGGCCCACAGATACGCAGTATTTT. The V call is TRBV25-1, the J call TRBJ2-3; D gene unclear. Germline V gene lookup returns CDR1 MGHDK and CDR2 SYGVNS. V lost 0 bases, J lost 2 bases, and 6 bases lay in between. The CDR3 contains 14 residues.

The chain uses TRBV5-6 and TRBJ1-1; no definite D call. The CDR3 extends over 14 amino acids. The V and J ends lost 1 base and 4 bases respectively, with 11 bases between them. Germline assignment: CDR1 SGHDT and CDR2 YYEEEE. CDR3 loop: CASSLSYRGTEAFF. Written as DNA, the CDR3 is TGTGCCAGCAGCTTGTCCTACCGGGGCACTGAAGCTTTCTTT.

The CDR3, as DNA: TGTGCCAGCAGCCGGACTTTATACAATGAGCAGTTCTTC. Protein product: CASSRTLYNEQFF. V and J are TRBV14 and TRBJ2-1, with D maybe TRBD2 (5 bases). The CDR3 extends over 13 amino acids. The ends were cut back, 4 bases at V and 4 bases at J, with 8 bases in the middle. Germline V gene sequence: CDR1 SGHDN, CDR2 FVKESK. Using reference TRBV14 and TRBJ2-1 for the parts outside the CDR3, the full variable domain is EAGVTQFPSHSVIEKGQTVTLRCDPISGHDNLYWYRRVMGKEIKFLLHFVKESKQDESGMPNNRFLAERTGGTYSTLKVQPAELEDSGVYFCASSRTLYNEQFFGPGTRLTVL.

This chain joins TRBV9 and TRBJ1-2; 9 nucleotides align to TRBD1. From germline, CDR1 is SGDLS and CDR2 YYNGEE. The V segment lost 4 bases and the J segment 4 bases; nucleotides outside the gene matches: 11. This CDR3 spans 16 amino acids. Here the CDR3 reads CASSPRDRATTYGYTF. CDR3 nucleotide sequence: TGTGCCAGCAGCCCCCGGGACAGGGCGACTACCTATGGCTACACCTTC.

V is TRBV25-1 and J is TRBJ2-4; no clear D gene. Trimming took off 5 bases at V and 3 bases at J, with 14 bases between the two ends. The germline CDR1 and CDR2 sequences are MGHDK and SYGVNS. The CDR3 length is 15 residues. CDR3 bases: TGTGCCAGCAGTACCCGGGCCCTAGGCAAAAACATTCAGTACTTC. Encoded protein: CASSTRALGKNIQYF.

The chain joins TRBV7-2 to TRBJ2-7, with D perhaps TRBD1 or TRBD2 (5 bases each). Trimming removed 1 base at V and 5 bases at J, with 15 bases between. This CDR3 contains 15 residues. Germline V gene data show CDR1 as SGHTA and CDR2 as FQGNSA. The CDR3 DNA is TGTGCCAGCAGCTTAGGGGGGAGTGGGTTTAACGAGCAGTACTTC. Protein: CASSLGGSGFNEQYF.

This clone was recorded a few times. V is TRBV18 and J is TRBJ2-7; TRBD2 is a possible D gene (5 bases). The CDR3 contains 13 residues. Trimming removed 5 bases from V and 5 bases from J, with 13 bases in between. CDR1 and CDR2 from the germline V gene are KGHSH and LQKENI. The DNA for the CDR3 is TGTGCCAGCTCAGATGTGAGCGGCCACGAGCAGTACTTC. Its protein product is CASSDVSGHEQYF.

This rearrangement joins TRBV30 to TRBJ2-6; possibly TRBD1 or TRBD2 for D (7 bases each). Per germline, CDR1 GTSNPN and CDR2 SVGIG (reference sequence). The CDR3 is 16 residues long. V lost 5 bases and J lost 2, with 16 bases in between. The CDR3, as DNA: TGTGCCTGGTCGACAGGGAGGGGCACTGGGGCCAACGTCCTGACTTTC. This encodes CAWSTGRGTGANVLTF.

The CDR3: CAISEWTGYSGSAGNIQYF. CDR3 sequence (DNA): TGTGCCATCAGTGAATGGACAGGGTATAGCGGGAGTGCGGGAAACATTCAGTACTTC. The chain has TRBV10-3 and TRBJ2-4; perhaps TRBD2 as D (9 bases). Germline V lookup: CDR1 ENHRY, CDR2 SYGVKD. V lost 3 bases and J 6 bases, leaving 27 bases between the germline ends. The CDR3 has 19 amino acids.

This clone was detected a few times. The rearrangement links TRBV5-6 to TRBJ2-7; D call uncertain. The germline V gene encodes CDR1 SGHDT and CDR2 YYEEEE. Trimming took 4 bases from V and 6 from J, leaving 8 bases between them. CDR3 size: 11 residues. CDR3 in DNA: TGTGCCAGCAGCGCGGCCGTCGAGCAGTACTTC. Its translation is CASSAAVEQYF.

The V gene is TRBV29-1, the J gene TRBJ2-2; D not certain. The ends were cut back, 5 bases at V and 3 bases at J, with 10 bases in the middle. The germline V gene encodes CDR1 SQVTM and CDR2 ANQGSEA. This CDR3 has 13 amino acids. CDR3 region: CSVIKRYTGELFF. The DNA of the CDR3 is TGCAGCGTTATTAAGAGATACACCGGGGAGCTGTTTTTT.

The chain combines TRBV5-6 with TRBJ2-1; D uncertain. The germline V gene has CDR1 SGHDT and CDR2 YYEEEE. V gave up 0 bases and J gave up 2 bases, with 9 bases separating them. The CDR3 spans 15 residues. DNA for the CDR3: TGTGCCAGCAGCTTGGGTACTGGAACCTACAATGAGCAGTTCTTC. It is translated as CASSLGTGTYNEQFF.

The chain links TRBV5-1 to TRBJ2-5; 11 nucleotides agree with TRBD2. Germline CDR1 SGHRS, CDR2 YFSETQ. The V and J ends lost 1 base and 4 bases, in that order; junction bases with no gene match: 6. The CDR3 sequence is 16 residues long. The CDR3 DNA reads as TGCGCCAGCAGCTTGACTAGCGGGAGATGGGTAGAGACCCAGTACTTC. Its translation is CASSLTSGRWVETQYF.

This clone has only a few counts. V and J are TRBV6-1 and TRBJ1-5; no clear D gene. The germline CDR1 and CDR2 sequences are MNHNS and SASEGT. This CDR3 region has 14 residues. V was clipped by 7 bases and J by 5 bases, with 15 bases between them. CDR3 sequence (DNA): TGTGCCAGCACCCAACGGGCCCTAGATCAGCCCCAGCATTTT. Translating gives CASTQRALDQPQHF.

This clone was counted only a few times. The gene calls are TRBV5-4 and TRBJ2-1; no clear D. V lost 0 bases, J lost 4 bases, and 5 bases lay in between. This CDR3 comprises 13 residues. Germline CDR1 SGHNT, CDR2 YYREEE (reference sequence). The CDR3 region is CASSLDVYNEQFF. The CDR3 nucleotides read TGTGCCAGCAGCTTGGACGTATACAATGAGCAGTTCTTC.

The V and J genes are TRBV9 and TRBJ2-3, with 7 bases that match TRBD1. The germline CDR1 and CDR2 sequences are SGDLS and YYNGEE. The CDR3 spans 16 residues. V was pared by 0 bases and J by 2 bases, with 6 bases of the junction left unmatched. In DNA, the CDR3 is TGTGCCAGCAGCGTAGGGGAGACAGGGTACACAGATACGCAGTATTTT. Its translation: CASSVGETGYTDTQYF. The full variable domain, its missing parts supplied by reference TRBV9 and TRBJ2-3, is DSGVTQTPKHLITATGQRVTLRCSPRSGDLSVYWYQQSLDQGLQFLIQYYNGEERAKGNILERFSAQQFPDLHSELNLSSLELGDSALYFCASSVGETGYTDTQYFGPGTRLTVL.

The CDR3 sequence is CASSRSGQGIHEQYF. CDR3 in DNA: TGTGCCAGTAGTCGGTCGGGACAGGGTATCCACGAGCAGTACTTC. The gene calls are TRBV19 and TRBJ2-7, with 9 bases that match TRBD1. The CDR3 loop spans 15 amino acids. Unmatched junction bases numbered 10, after V lost 5 bases and J lost 5 bases. Germline CDR1 and CDR2: LNHDA and SQIVND (reference sequence).

The chain recombines TRBV5-1 with TRBJ2-1, with TRBD1 matching 7 bases. Germline assignment: CDR1 SGHRS and CDR2 YFSETQ. Unmatched junction bases numbered 5, after V lost 0 bases and J lost 8 bases. The CDR3 is 14 amino acids. CDR3 loop: CASSLEGGEDEQFF. As DNA, the CDR3 is TGCGCCAGCAGCTTGGAAGGGGGCGAGGATGAGCAGTTCTTC.

To note about this clone: It is unclear where the CDR3 begins or ends on the DNA, so no DNA is shown, and the CDR3 is as TCRdb lists it. The chain carries TRBV7-3 and TRBJ2-3; the table names TRBD1, a call not compared with the DNA. The CDR3 spans 16 amino acids, including both terminal residues. In germline, CDR1 is SGHTA, CDR2 FQGTGA. CDR3 in amino acids: CASSSFGPGGTDTQYF.

This clone was observed a handful of times. This chain uses TRBV7-2 with TRBJ1-1; unclear D gene. With 5 bases removed from V and 4 bases from J, the gap between germline ends came to 14 bases. Germline values: CDR1 SGHTA, CDR2 FQGNSA. CDR3 size: 14 residues. The CDR3 loop is CASSSPTVTTEAFF. CDR3 in DNA: TGTGCCAGCAGCAGTCCCACAGTGACCACTGAAGCTTTCTTT.

The V call is TRBV30, the J call TRBJ2-6, with D possibly being TRBD1 (6 bases). CDR1 is GTSNPN and CDR2 is SVGIG in the germline V gene (reference sequence). CDR3 size: 14 residues. V was trimmed by 6 bases and J by 0 bases, leaving 9 bases between them. CDR3 region: CACKQGSGANVLTF. The CDR3 DNA sequence: TGTGCCTGTAAACAGGGCTCTGGGGCCAACGTCCTGACTTTC.

This clone was seen a single time. The chain links TRBV19 to TRBJ2-5, with D unclear. The germline gives CDR1 LNHDA, CDR2 SQIVND (reference sequence). Trimming stripped 3 bases from V and 2 bases from J, with 7 bases between. CDR3 length: 13 residues. This chain's CDR3 is CASSIDWQETQYF. The DNA for the CDR3 is TGTGCCAGTAGTATTGATTGGCAAGAGACCCAGTACTTC. Full variable domain (rest looked up from reference TRBV19 and TRBJ2-5): DGGITQSPKYLFRKEGQNVTLSCEQNLNHDAMYWYRQDPGQGLRLIYYSQIVNDFQKGDIAEGYSVSREKKESFPLTVTSAQKNPTAFYLCASSIDWQETQYFGPGTRLLVL.

In its sample, this clone was seen a few times. J is TRBJ2-3 and V is TRBV10-3, with D tentatively TRBD1 (6 bases). V lost 2 bases and J 0 bases, leaving 12 bases between the germline ends. In germline, CDR1 is ENHRY, CDR2 SYGVKD. The CDR3 covers 16 residues. The chain's CDR3 is CAISEPTGPSTDTQYF. The CDR3, as DNA: TGTGCCATCAGTGAGCCGACAGGACCTAGCACAGATACGCAGTATTTT.

This clone was seen more than once but under ten times. This chain joins TRBV4-3 and TRBJ2-7, with 8 bases aligning to TRBD1. Germline values: CDR1 LGHNA, CDR2 YSLEER. The CDR3 consists of 15 residues. V dropped 2 bases and J dropped 0; count of bases not matched to a gene: 3. Here the CDR3 reads CASSQTDRDSYEQYF. In DNA, the CDR3 is TGCGCCAGCAGCCAAACGGACAGGGACTCCTACGAGCAGTACTTC.

The chain recombines TRBV2 with TRBJ1-2, with 7 bases matching TRBD1. CDR1 SNHLY and CDR2 FYNNEI come from the germline V gene. V lost 11 bases to trimming and J lost 4 bases; unmatched junction nucleotides: 13. The CDR3 totals 14 residues. The CDR3 sequence: CAGSRQGPTYGYTF. In DNA form, the CDR3 reads TGTGCCGGGTCACGACAGGGACCAACCTATGGCTACACCTTC. The variable domain in full, completed from reference TRBV2 and TRBJ1-2, reads EPEVTQTPSHQVTQMGQEVILRCVPISNHLYFYWYRQILGQKVEFLVSFYNNEISEKSEIFDDQFSVERPDGSNFTLKIRSTKLEDSAMYFCAGSRQGPTYGYTFGSGTRLTVV.

This clone occurred a few times. The J gene is TRBJ2-1, the V gene TRBV21-1; TRBD2, the table's D call, lacks a check against the DNA. TRBV21-1 has pseudogene status. This CDR3 region has 14 residues. The CDR3 reads CASSYFPGLREQFF. CDR3 in DNA: TGTGCCAGCTCCTACTTTCCGGGACTCCGTGAGCAGTTCTTC.

The sample holds a few counts of this clone. J is TRBJ2-7 and V is TRBV9; 8 bases line up with TRBD2. The CDR3 has 15 residues. Germline CDR1 and CDR2: SGDLS and YYNGEE. V gave up 0 bases and J gave up 4 bases; unmatched junction bases: 6. The DNA for the CDR3 is TGTGCCAGCAGCGTAGGAAGCGGGAGCCGGTACGAGCAGTACTTC. Its protein is CASSVGSGSRYEQYF.

The J gene is TRBJ2-1, the V gene TRBV7-2, with 10 bases that match TRBD2. The length of the CDR3 is 15 residues. Germline CDR1 and CDR2: SGHTA and FQGNSA. J was trimmed by 7 bases and V by 5 bases; bases with no gene match: 8. DNA of the CDR3: TGTGCCAGCAGCAAAGCGGGGGGGTATTTAAATGAGCAGTTCTTC. This sequence encodes CASSKAGGYLNEQFF. Based on the CDR3 plus reference TRBV7-2 and TRBJ2-1, the full variable domain is GAGVSQSPSNKVTEKGKDVELRCDPISGHTALYWYRQSLGQGLEFLIYFQGNSAPDKSGLPSDRFSAERTGGSVSTLTIQRTQQEDSAVYLCASSKAGGYLNEQFFGPGTRLTVL.

The chain joins TRBV29-1 to TRBJ1-2; D remains unclear. CDR1 and CDR2 (germline): SQVTM, ANQGSEA. With 7 bases removed from V and 4 bases from J, the gap between germline ends came to 10 bases. The length of the CDR3 is 11 residues. The CDR3 region has the DNA TGCAGCGGCGGGATAGCCTATGGCTACACCTTC. Protein: CSGGIAYGYTF.